The 10 T cell receptor beta chains below all came from one sample that was sequenced in a study of OX40 agonist ivuxolimab in advanced cancers. Data came from immunoSEQ multiplex PCR; TCRdb stores just in-frame clones and leaves some out. The table records some 70,000 clones, roughly nine tenths of them present only once. The source was CD4+ or CD8+ T cells sorted from blood, collected in a trial of the OX40 agonist ivuxolimab. Receptors originate from an adult with an advanced solid tumor such as melanoma, head and neck, liver or kidney cancer.

For the CDR3, the DNA is TGTGCCAGCAGCCTTAAGCGGAGCCCGAACACCGGGGAGCTGTTTTTT. Translation gives CASSLKRSPNTGELFF. This chain uses TRBV9 with TRBJ2-2, with D possibly matching TRBD2 (5 bases). The length of the CDR3 is 16 residues. V dropped 4 bases and J dropped 0 bases, with 13 bases sitting between them. Germline V gene sequence: CDR1 SGDLS, CDR2 YYNGEE.

The rearrangement links TRBV6-5 to TRBJ1-5; D not certain. CDR1 is MNHEY and CDR2 is SVGAGI in the germline V gene. The CDR3 consists of 13 residues. V was shortened by 8 bases and J by 2 bases, with 10 bases between the two germline ends. The CDR3: CASARYGNQPQHF. CDR3 sequence (DNA): TGTGCCAGCGCAAGATACGGCAATCAGCCCCAGCATTTT.

This clone appeared once. The chain recombines TRBV7-3 with TRBJ1-5; D possibly corresponds to TRBD1 (6 bases). Germline CDR1 and CDR2: SGHTA and FQGTGA. CDR3 length equals 15 residues. V was cut by 0 bases and J by 7 bases, with 13 bases left in between. CDR3 amino acids: CASSLTTGSRQPQHF. The CDR3 DNA is TGTGCCAGCAGCTTAACCACAGGGTCTAGGCAGCCCCAGCATTTT.

The chain carries TRBV19 and TRBJ1-5, with D unclear. The CDR3 is made up of 13 amino acids. The germline V gene encodes CDR1 LNHDA and CDR2 SQIVND (reference sequence). Deletions cut 3 bases from V and 4 bases from J, with 7 bases between. CDR3 bases: TGTGCCAGTAGTATCTCAAAAAATCAGCCCCAGCATTTT. This gives the protein CASSISKNQPQHF.

The rearrangement joins TRBV7-9 to TRBJ1-1; possible D gene TRBD1, 5 bases. The V gene's germline CDR1 is SEHNR and CDR2 FQNEAQ (reference sequence). V lost 2 bases to trimming and J lost 2 bases, with 12 bases between them. This CDR3 contains 15 residues. The CDR3 DNA follows: TGTGCCAGCAGCTTACAGCAGGGAGGTAACACTGAAGCTTTCTTT. It codes for CASSLQQGGNTEAFF.

This clone appeared a few times. V is TRBV5-1 and J is TRBJ1-3; tentatively, D is TRBD1 (5 bases). The germline CDR1 and CDR2 sequences are SGHRS and YFSETQ. V gave up 0 bases and J gave up 0 bases, with 7 bases separating them. The CDR3 spans 15 residues. The CDR3 bases are TGCGCCAGCAGCTTGGAGGGGAACTCTGGAAACACCATATATTTT. It yields the protein CASSLEGNSGNTIYF.

The genes are TRBV7-8 and TRBJ1-5, with D unresolved. In germline, CDR1 is SGHVS, CDR2 FQNEAQ. The ends were cut back, 3 bases at V and 0 bases at J, with 6 bases in the middle. The CDR3 runs to 14 residues. The CDR3 spells CASSFINSNQPQHF. The CDR3 DNA is TGTGCCAGCAGCTTTATAAATAGCAATCAGCCCCAGCATTTT. The complete variable domain, with remaining parts taken from reference TRBV7-8 and TRBJ1-5, reads GAGVSQSPRYKVAKRGQDVALRCDPISGHVSLFWYQQALGQGPEFLTYFQNEAQLDKSGLPSDRFFAERPEGSVSTLKIQRTQQEDSAVYLCASSFINSNQPQHFGDGTRLSIL.

The CDR3 coding sequence is TGTGCCAGCAGCCCAACGGACAGGGCTACCTCACCCCTCCACTTT. This sequence encodes CASSPTDRATSPLHF. The rearrangement joins TRBV5-5 to TRBJ1-6; 8 positions match TRBD1. From germline, CDR1 is SGHKS and CDR2 YYEKEE (reference sequence). The CDR3 consists of 15 residues. The V and J ends lost 4 bases and 10 bases, in that order; junction bases with no gene match: 10.

The chain carries TRBV28 and TRBJ2-3; D gene unclear. CDR1 is MDHEN, CDR2 SYDVKM, per germline. CDR3 length: 15 amino acids. V was trimmed by 5 bases and J by 1 base, leaving 13 bases between them. CDR3 sequence (DNA): TGTGCCAGCAGTCAACCTGCTTCAGGCACAGATACGCAGTATTTT. Its protein is CASSQPASGTDTQYF. The full variable domain, completed using reference TRBV28 and TRBJ2-3, is DVKVTQSSRYLVKRTGEKVFLECVQDMDHENMFWYRQDPGLGLRLIYFSYDVKMKEKGDIPEGYSVSREKKERFSLILESASTNQTSMYLCASSQPASGTDTQYFGPGTRLTVL.

This chain links TRBV19 with TRBJ1-1; 9 positions agree with TRBD1. The CDR3 extends over 15 amino acids. In germline, CDR1 is LNHDA, CDR2 SQIVND (reference sequence). V lost 4 bases to trimming and J lost 1 base; unmatched junction nucleotides: 4. The CDR3: CASSRTGEKNTEAFF. DNA for the CDR3: TGTGCCAGTAGTAGGACAGGGGAGAAGAACACTGAAGCTTTCTTT.